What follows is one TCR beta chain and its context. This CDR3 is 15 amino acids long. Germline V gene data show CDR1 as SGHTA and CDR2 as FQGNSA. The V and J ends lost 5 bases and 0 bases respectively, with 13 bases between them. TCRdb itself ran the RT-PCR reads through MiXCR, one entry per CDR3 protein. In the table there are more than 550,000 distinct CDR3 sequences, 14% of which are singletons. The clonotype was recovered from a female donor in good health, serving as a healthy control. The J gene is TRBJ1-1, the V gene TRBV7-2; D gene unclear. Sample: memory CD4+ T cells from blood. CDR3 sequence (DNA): TGTGCCAGCAGCAAAGTCCAGGATATGAACACTGAAGCTTTCTTT. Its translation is CASSKVQDMNTEAFF.